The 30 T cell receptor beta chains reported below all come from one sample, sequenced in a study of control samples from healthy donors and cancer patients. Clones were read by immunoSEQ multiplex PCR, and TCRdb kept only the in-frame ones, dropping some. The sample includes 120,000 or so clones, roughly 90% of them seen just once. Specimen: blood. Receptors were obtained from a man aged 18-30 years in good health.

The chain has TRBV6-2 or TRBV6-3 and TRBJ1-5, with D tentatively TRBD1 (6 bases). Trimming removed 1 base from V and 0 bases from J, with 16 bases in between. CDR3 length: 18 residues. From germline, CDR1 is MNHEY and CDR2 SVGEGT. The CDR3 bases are TGTGCCAGCAGTTACTACAGGGAACTACGACATAGCAATCAGCCCCAGCATTTT. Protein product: CASSYYRELRHSNQPQHF.

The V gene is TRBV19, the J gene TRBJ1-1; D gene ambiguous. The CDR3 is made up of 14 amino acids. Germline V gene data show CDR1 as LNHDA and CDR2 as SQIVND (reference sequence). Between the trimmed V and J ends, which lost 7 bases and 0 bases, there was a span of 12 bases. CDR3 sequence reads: CASTPLTVNTEAFF. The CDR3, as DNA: TGTGCCAGTACCCCCCTTACAGTGAACACTGAAGCTTTCTTT.

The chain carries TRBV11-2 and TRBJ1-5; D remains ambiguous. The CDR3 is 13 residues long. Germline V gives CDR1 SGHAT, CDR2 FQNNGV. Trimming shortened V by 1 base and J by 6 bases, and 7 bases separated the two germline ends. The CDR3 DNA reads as TGTGCCAGCAGCTTAGGAGGGATTCAGCCCCAGCATTTT. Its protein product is CASSLGGIQPQHF.

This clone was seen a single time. The CDR3 loop is CASSLTGGTYF. In DNA form, the CDR3 reads TGTGCCAGCAGCTTAACAGGGGGCACGTACTTC. The V call is TRBV25-1, the J call TRBJ2-7, with TRBD1 identical over 9 bases. V lost 6 bases and J lost 12; bases outside the gene matches: 6. CDR1 is MGHDK, CDR2 SYGVNS, per germline. The length of the CDR3 is 11 residues.

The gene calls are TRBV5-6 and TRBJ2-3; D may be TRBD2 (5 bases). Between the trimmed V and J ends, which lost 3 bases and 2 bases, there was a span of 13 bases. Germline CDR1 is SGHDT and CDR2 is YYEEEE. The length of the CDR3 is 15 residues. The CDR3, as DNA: TGTGCCAGCAGCTATACAGCGGCGCCCACAGATACGCAGTATTTT. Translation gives CASSYTAAPTDTQYF.

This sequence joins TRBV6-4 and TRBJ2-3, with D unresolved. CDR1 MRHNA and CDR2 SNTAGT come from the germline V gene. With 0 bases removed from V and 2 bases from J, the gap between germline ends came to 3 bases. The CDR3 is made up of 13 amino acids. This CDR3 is CASSDSDTDTQYF. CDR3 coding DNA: TGTGCCAGCAGTGACTCGGACACAGATACGCAGTATTTT.

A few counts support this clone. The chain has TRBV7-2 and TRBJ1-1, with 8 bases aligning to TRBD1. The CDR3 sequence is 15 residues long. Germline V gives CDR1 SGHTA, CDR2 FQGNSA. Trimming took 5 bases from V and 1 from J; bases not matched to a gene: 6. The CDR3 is CASSLHGTGNTEAFF. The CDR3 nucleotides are TGTGCCAGCAGCCTCCACGGGACAGGGAACACTGAAGCTTTCTTT.

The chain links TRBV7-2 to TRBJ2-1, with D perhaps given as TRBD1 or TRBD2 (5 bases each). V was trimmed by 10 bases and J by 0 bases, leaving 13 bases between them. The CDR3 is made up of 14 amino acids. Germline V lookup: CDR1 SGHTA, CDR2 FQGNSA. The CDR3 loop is CATSQDFSYNEQFF. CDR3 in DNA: TGTGCCACCTCACAGGACTTCTCCTACAATGAGCAGTTCTTC.

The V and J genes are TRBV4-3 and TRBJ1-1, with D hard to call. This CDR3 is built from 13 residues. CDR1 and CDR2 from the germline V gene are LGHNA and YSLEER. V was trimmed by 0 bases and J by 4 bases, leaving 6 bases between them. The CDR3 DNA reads TGCGCCAGCAGCCAAGACAGCAGCACTGAAGCTTTCTTT. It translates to CASSQDSSTEAFF.

In DNA form, the CDR3 reads TGTGCCAGTAGTACGGGGTATATGAACACTGAAGCTTTCTTT. Translated, it gives CASSTGYMNTEAFF. The rearrangement links TRBV19 to TRBJ1-1; the D is unclear. V dropped 4 bases and J dropped 0 bases, with 9 bases sitting between them. The V gene's germline CDR1 is LNHDA and CDR2 SQIVND (reference sequence). The CDR3 has 14 residues.

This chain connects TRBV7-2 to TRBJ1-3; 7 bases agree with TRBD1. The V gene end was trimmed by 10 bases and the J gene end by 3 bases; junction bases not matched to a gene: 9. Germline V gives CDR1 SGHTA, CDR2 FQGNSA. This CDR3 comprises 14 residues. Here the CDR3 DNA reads TGTGCCACCCAGAGGGGGCAGAGTGGAAACACCATATATTTT. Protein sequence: CATQRGQSGNTIYF.

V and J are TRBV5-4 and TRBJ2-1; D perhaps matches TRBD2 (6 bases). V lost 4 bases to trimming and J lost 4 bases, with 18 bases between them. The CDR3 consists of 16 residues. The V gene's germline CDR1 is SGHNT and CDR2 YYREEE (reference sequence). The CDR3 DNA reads TGTGCCAGCAGCCCCGGTGTTAGCGGACGATACAATGAGCAGTTCTTC. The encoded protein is CASSPGVSGRYNEQFF.

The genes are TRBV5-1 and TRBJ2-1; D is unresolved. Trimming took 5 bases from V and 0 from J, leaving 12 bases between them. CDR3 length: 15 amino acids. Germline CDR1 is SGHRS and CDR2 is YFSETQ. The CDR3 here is CASSSTLSSYNEQFF. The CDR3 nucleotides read TGCGCCAGCAGTTCAACTCTATCCTCCTACAATGAGCAGTTCTTC.

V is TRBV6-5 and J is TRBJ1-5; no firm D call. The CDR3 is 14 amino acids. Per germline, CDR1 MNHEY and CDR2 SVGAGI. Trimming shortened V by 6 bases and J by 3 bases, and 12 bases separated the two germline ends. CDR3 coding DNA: TGTGCCAGCAGGCCGGGATCTACCAATCAGCCCCAGCATTTT. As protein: CASRPGSTNQPQHF.

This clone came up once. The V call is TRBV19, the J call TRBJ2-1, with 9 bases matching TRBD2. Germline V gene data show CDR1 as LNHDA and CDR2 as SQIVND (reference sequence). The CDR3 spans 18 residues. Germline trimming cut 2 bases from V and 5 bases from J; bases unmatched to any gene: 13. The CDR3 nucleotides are TGTGCCAGTAGTATATTATGGGTAGCGGGAGAGGTCCACAATGAGCAGTTCTTC. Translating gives CASSILWVAGEVHNEQFF.

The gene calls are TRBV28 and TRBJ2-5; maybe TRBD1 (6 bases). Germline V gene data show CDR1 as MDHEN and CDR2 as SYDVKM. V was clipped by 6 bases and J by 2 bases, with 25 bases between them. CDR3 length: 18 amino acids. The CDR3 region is CASRTSGHRAGLQETQYF. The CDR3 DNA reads TGTGCCAGCAGGACCTCGGGACACCGGGCGGGTTTGCAAGAGACCCAGTACTTC.

The CDR3 DNA reads TGTGCCAGCAGTTTCGTCCGCCAAAACATTCAGTACTTC. Translating it yields CASSFVRQNIQYF. This rearrangement joins TRBV6-6 to TRBJ2-4; D is unclear. The germline V gene encodes CDR1 MNHNY and CDR2 SVGAGI (reference sequence). The CDR3 covers 13 residues. Trimming shortened V by 4 bases and J by 5 bases, and 9 bases separated the two germline ends.

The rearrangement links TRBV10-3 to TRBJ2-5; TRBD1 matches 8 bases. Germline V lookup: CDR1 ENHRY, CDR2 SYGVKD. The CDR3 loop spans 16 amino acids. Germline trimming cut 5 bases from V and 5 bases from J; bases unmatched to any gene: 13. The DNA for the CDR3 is TGTGCCATCAGTAGCTGGACAGGGAAAAGGGGGGAGACCCAGTACTTC. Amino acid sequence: CAISSWTGKRGETQYF.

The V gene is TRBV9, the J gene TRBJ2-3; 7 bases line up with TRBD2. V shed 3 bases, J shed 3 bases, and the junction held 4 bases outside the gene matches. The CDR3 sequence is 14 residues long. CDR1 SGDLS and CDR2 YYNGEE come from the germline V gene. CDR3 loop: CASSAGLETDTQYF. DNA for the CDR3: TGTGCCAGCAGCGCAGGACTAGAGACAGATACGCAGTATTTT.

CDR3 nucleotides: TGTGCCAGTAGTATAGATGGCAGGGGTCCATCCGGGGAGCTGTTTTTT. As protein: CASSIDGRGPSGELFF. This chain uses TRBV19 with TRBJ2-2, with TRBD1 as a possible D gene (6 bases). Deletions cut 0 bases from V and 6 bases from J, with 14 bases between. Looked up from germline, CDR1 is LNHDA and CDR2 is SQIVND (reference sequence). The CDR3 loop spans 16 amino acids.

The chain's CDR3 is CASKRGDGTPLHF. CDR3 in DNA: TGTGCCAGCAAAAGGGGGGACGGAACACCCCTCCACTTT. The V call is TRBV6-5, the J call TRBJ1-6; D might be TRBD1 (6 bases). Germline CDR1 reads MNHEY; CDR2 reads SVGAGI. V lost 7 bases, J lost 11 bases, and 15 bases lay in between. The CDR3 extends over 13 amino acids.

CDR3 DNA: TGTGCCAGCAGTGAAACCCACCACGGGGATCCGTTATTCACATACGAGCAGTACTTC. The encoded protein is CASSETHHGDPLFTYEQYF. This rearrangement joins TRBV6-1 to TRBJ2-7, with D perhaps matching TRBD2 (5 bases). CDR3 length equals 19 residues. V was pared by 2 bases and J by 4 bases, with 27 bases between. Germline CDR1 and CDR2: MNHNS and SASEGT.

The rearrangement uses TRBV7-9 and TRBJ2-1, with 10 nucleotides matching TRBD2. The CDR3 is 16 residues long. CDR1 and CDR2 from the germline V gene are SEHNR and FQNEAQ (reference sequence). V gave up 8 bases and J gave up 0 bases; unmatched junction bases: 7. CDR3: CASGFLAGGSYNEQFF. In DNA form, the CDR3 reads TGTGCCAGCGGTTTCTTAGCGGGGGGCTCCTACAATGAGCAGTTCTTC. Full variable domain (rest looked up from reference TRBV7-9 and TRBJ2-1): DTGVSQNPRHKITKRGQNVTFRCDPISEHNRLYWYRQTLGQGPEFLTYFQNEAQLEKSRLLSDRFSAERPKGSFSTLEIQRTEQGDSAMYLCASGFLAGGSYNEQFFGPGTRLTVL.

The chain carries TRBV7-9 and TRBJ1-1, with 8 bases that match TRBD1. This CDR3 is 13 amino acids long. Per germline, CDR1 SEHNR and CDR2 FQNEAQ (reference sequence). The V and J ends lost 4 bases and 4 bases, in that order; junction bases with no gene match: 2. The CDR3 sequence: CASSWTGSTEAFF. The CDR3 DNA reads TGTGCCAGCAGCTGGACAGGGTCCACTGAAGCTTTCTTT.

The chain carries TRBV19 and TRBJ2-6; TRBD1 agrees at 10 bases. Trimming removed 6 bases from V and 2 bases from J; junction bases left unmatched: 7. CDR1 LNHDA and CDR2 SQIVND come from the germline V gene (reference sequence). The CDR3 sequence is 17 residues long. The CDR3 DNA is TGTGCCAGTAGCCAGAGACAGGGGGCGCCTGGGGCCAACGTCCTGACTTTC. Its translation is CASSQRQGAPGANVLTF.

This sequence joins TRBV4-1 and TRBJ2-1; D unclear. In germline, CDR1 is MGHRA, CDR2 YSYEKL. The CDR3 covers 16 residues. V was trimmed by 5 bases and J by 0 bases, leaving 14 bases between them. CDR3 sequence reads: CASSSQTASSYNEQFF. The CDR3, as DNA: TGCGCCAGCAGCTCTCAAACAGCAAGCTCCTACAATGAGCAGTTCTTC.

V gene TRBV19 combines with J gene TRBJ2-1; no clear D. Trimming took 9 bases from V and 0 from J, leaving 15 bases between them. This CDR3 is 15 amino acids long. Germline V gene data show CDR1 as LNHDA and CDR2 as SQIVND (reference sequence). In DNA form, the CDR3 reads TGTGCCAGCATACCTAAACCGGGCTCCTACAATGAGCAGTTCTTC. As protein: CASIPKPGSYNEQFF.

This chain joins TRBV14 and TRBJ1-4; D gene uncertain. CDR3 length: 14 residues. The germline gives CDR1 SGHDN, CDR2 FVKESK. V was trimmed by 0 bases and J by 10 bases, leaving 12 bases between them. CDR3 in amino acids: CASSQDHGIAKLFF. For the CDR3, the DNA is TGTGCCAGCAGCCAAGATCATGGTATCGCAAAACTGTTTTTT.

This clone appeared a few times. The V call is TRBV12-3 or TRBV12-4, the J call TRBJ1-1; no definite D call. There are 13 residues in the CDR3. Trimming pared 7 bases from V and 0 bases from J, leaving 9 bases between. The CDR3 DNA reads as TGTGCCAGCATCGAGACACTGAACACTGAAGCTTTCTTT. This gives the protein CASIETLNTEAFF.

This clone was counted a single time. As DNA, the CDR3 is TGTGCCAGCAGTCCACCTCGACTAGCGGGAACCTACAATGAGCAGTTCTTC. Protein: CASSPPRLAGTYNEQFF. The chain couples TRBV6-6 to TRBJ2-1; the match to TRBD2 covers 11 bases. V shed 5 bases, J shed 2 bases, and the junction held 8 bases outside the gene matches. Germline CDR1 is MNHNY and CDR2 is SVGAGI (reference sequence). The CDR3 is 17 residues long.